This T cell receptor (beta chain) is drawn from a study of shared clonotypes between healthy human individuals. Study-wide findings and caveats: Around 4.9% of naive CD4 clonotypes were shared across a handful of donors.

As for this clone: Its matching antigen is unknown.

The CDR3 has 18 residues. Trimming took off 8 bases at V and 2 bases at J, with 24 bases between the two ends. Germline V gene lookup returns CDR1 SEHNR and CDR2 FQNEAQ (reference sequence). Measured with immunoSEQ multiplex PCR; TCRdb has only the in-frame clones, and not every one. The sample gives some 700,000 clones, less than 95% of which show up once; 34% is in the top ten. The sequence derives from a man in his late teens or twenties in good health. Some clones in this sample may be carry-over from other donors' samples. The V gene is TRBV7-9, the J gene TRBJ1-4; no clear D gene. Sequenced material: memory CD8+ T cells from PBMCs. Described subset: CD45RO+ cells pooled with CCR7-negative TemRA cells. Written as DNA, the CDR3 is TGTGCCAGCGGATTAGTGCTTCTATCTAGCCCCACTAATGAAAAACTGTTTTTT. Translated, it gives CASGLVLLSSPTNEKLFF.